This T cell receptor (beta chain) stems from a study of OX40 agonist ivuxolimab in advanced cancers. Study background: Ivuxolimab, which is an agonistic anti-OX40 (CD134) antibody, was administered to the patients. Patients achieving partial responses numbered three: one hepatocellular carcinoma case and two cutaneous melanoma cases. The study, taken as a whole, reports: Averaging showed that CD8+ T cells had more expanded clones than CD4+ did. At 0.1 to 3.0 mg/kg and by week 6, CD4+ and CD8+ T cells in the blood had expanded clonally.

This CDR3 comprises 15 residues. Germline CDR1 is MNHNS and CDR2 is SASEGT. Trimming removed 3 bases from V and 1 base from J, with 10 bases in between. As for this clone: The antigen remains undetermined.

This table comes from immunoSEQ multiplex PCR, and its TCRdb copy is limited to in-frame clones, with some not included. The sample includes 75,000 to 100,000 clones, under 95% of them seen just once. The TCR comes from an adult with an advanced solid tumor such as melanoma, head and neck, liver or kidney cancer. The material sequenced was CD4+ or CD8+ T cells sorted from blood, taken in a trial of the OX40 agonist ivuxolimab. The chain links TRBV6-1 to TRBJ1-5; D not certain. CDR3: CASSERRDSNQPQHF. For the CDR3, the DNA is TGTGCCAGCAGTGAGCGCCGAGACAGCAATCAGCCCCAGCATTTT.